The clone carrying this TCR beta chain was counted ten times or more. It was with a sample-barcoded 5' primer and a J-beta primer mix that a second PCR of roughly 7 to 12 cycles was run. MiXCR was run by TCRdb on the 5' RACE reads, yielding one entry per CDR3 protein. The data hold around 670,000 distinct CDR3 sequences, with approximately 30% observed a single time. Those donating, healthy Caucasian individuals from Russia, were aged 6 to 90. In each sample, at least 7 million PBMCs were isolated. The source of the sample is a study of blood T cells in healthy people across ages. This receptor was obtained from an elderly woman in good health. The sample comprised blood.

CDR3 coding DNA: TGCGCCAGCGGAACTGGGGCCGCCTATGGCTACACCTTC. As protein: CASGTGAAYGYTF. The V call is TRBV5-1, the J call TRBJ1-2, with D maybe TRBD1 (5 bases). V was pared by 7 bases and J by 4 bases, with 14 bases between. CDR1 and CDR2 from the germline V gene are SGHRS and YFSETQ. This CDR3 has 13 residues.